One sample yielded the 17 T cell receptor beta chains listed below, sequenced in a study of T cells expressing NK-cell markers (dated by TCRdb to 2019 to 2021). The library was made by 5' RACE. Sequencing used an Illumina HiSeq 2000. TCRdb reanalyzed the reads, keeping one entry per CDR3 protein sequence and omitting DNA. For this sample, the table gives a few hundred thousand distinct CDR3 sequences. Around 4.9% of the sample is in the top ten clones. The sequencing input was blood T cells: a sorted CD56 or NKG2C T cell subset, CD4+ or CD8+ T cells, or bulk PBMC T cells (not recorded which). The origin of the receptors is a man aged 18-69 years in good health.

The chain's CDR3 is CASSYSTGHYRNEQFF. V gene TRBV6-5 combines with J gene TRBJ2-1; TCRdb picks TRBD1, but there is no DNA to check that call. The germline V gene encodes CDR1 MNHEY and CDR2 SVGAGI. This CDR3 region has 16 residues.

The chain joins TRBV28 to TRBJ1-5; TCRdb names TRBD1, which stays unverified in the absence of DNA. The CDR3 consists of 14 residues. Germline V gene lookup returns CDR1 MDHEN and CDR2 SYDVKM. The CDR3 here is CASKEGQFNQPQHF.

This chain joins TRBV5-1 and TRBJ2-3; TCRdb picks TRBD1, but there is no DNA to check that call. The CDR3 has 16 amino acids. Per the germline V gene, CDR1 is SGHRS and CDR2 is YFSETQ. The CDR3 loop is CASSRKPGQGADTQYF.

The V and J genes are TRBV7-6 and TRBJ2-3; TCRdb proposes TRBD2, but this gene call is untestable without DNA. Germline CDR1 SGHVS, CDR2 FNYEAQ. This CDR3 spans 15 amino acids. CDR3 sequence: CASSSSGGTSDTQYF.

This chain links TRBV9 with TRBJ1-2. The germline CDR1 and CDR2 sequences are SGDLS and YYNGEE. The CDR3 loop spans 14 amino acids. This CDR3 reads CASSAGGGDYGYTF.

This chain connects TRBV10-3 to TRBJ2-7; TCRdb proposes TRBD2, but this gene call is untestable without DNA. The CDR3 is 14 residues long. Germline V lookup: CDR1 ENHRY, CDR2 SYGVKD. The CDR3 is CAISEWKGGYEQYF.

V and J are TRBV20-1 and TRBJ2-7; TCRdb picks TRBD1, but there is no DNA to check that call. This CDR3 contains 13 residues. Germline CDR1 and CDR2: DFQATT and SNEGSKA (reference sequence). The chain's CDR3 is CSALGGTRYEQYF.

This chain connects TRBV6-1 to TRBJ2-2. Germline values: CDR1 MNHNS, CDR2 SASEGT. This CDR3 has 16 residues. This chain's CDR3 is CASSDRYYVDTGELFF.

The chain combines TRBV5-8 with TRBJ2-1; the TCRdb D gene call, TRBD1, has no DNA to confirm it. CDR1 and CDR2 (germline): SGHTS, YDEGEE. CDR3 length equals 14 residues. The CDR3 spells CASILRRGNNEQFF.

The chain employs TRBV12-3 or TRBV12-4 and TRBJ2-7; TCRdb gives TRBD1 as the D gene, but with no DNA this cannot be confirmed. This CDR3 region has 16 residues. The chain's CDR3 is CASSLAWTGDTYEQYF.

This rearrangement joins TRBV15 to TRBJ1-5. There are 17 residues in the CDR3. CDR1 is LNHNV, CDR2 YYDKDF, per germline (reference sequence). CDR3 residues: CATSRGWGGGSNQPQHF.

The V and J genes are TRBV12-3 or TRBV12-4 and TRBJ2-7; the D gene TCRdb calls, TRBD1, cannot be checked with no DNA. This CDR3 region has 13 residues. The CDR3 sequence: CASSPLDRGHQYF.

The chain joins TRBV5-6 to TRBJ2-5; the D gene TCRdb calls, TRBD2, cannot be checked with no DNA. Per the germline V gene, CDR1 is SGHDT and CDR2 is YYEEEE. The CDR3 extends over 17 amino acids. The CDR3 region is CASSPDWSGGAGETQYF.

The J gene is TRBJ1-6, the V gene TRBV12-3 or TRBV12-4. This CDR3 has 13 residues. CDR3 loop: CASSFGINSPLHF.

The rearrangement joins TRBV19 to TRBJ2-3; TCRdb outputs TRBD1, but without DNA this stays unchecked. The CDR3 extends over 16 amino acids. Germline V gene sequence: CDR1 LNHDA, CDR2 SQIVND (reference sequence). The CDR3 loop reads CASSNGEQGGTDTQYF.

The V call is TRBV12-3 or TRBV12-4, the J call TRBJ2-5; TCRdb's D call, TRBD1, is unchecked because there is no DNA. There are 16 residues in the CDR3. The CDR3 reads CASSRGTGGWQETQYF.

The chain combines TRBV20-1 with TRBJ2-7; the D gene TCRdb calls, TRBD1, cannot be checked with no DNA. The germline CDR1 and CDR2 sequences are DFQATT and SNEGSKA (reference sequence). This CDR3 region has 15 residues. The CDR3 loop reads CSARDAAGGRIEQYF.